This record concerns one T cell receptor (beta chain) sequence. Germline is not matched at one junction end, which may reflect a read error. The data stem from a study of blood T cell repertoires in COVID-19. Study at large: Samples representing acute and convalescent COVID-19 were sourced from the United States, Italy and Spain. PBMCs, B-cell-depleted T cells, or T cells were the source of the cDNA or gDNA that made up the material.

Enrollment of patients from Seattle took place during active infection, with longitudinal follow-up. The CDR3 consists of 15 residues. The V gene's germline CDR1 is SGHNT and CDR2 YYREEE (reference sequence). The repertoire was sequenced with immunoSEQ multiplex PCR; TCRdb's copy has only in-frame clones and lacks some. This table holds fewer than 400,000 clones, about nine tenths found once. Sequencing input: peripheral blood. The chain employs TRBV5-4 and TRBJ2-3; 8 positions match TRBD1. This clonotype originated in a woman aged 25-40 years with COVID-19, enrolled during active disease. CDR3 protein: CASSAQGAGTGTQYF. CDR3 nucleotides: TGTGCCAGCAGCGCCCAGGGGGCGGGCACAGGTACGCAGTATTTT.